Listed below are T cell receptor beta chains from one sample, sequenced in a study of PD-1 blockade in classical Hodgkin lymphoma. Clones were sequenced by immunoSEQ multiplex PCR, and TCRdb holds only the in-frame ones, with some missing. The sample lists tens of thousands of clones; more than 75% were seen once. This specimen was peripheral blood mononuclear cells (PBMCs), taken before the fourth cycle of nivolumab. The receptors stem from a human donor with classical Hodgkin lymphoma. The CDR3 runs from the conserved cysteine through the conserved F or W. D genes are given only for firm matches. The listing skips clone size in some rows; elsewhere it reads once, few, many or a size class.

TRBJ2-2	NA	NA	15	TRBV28	TGTGTATCATCGGAGAAACTTACTAACACCGGGGAGCTGTTTTTT	CVSSEKLTNTGELFF
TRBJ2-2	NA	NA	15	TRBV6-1	TGTGCCAGCAGTGAAGCGTCAGGGACTACCGGGGAGCTGTTTTTT	CASSEASGTTGELFF
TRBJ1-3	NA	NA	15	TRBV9	TGTGCCAGCAGCGCGTTGGGAGTTCCTGGAAACACCATATATTTT	CASSALGVPGNTIYF
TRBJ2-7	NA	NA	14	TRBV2	TGTGCCAGCAGGGAGGGGACCAGCGATTACGAGCAGTACTTC	CASREGTSDYEQYF
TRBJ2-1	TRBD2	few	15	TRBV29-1	TGCAGCGTTGAAGGACTAGCGGGAGATTACAATGAGCAGTTCTTC	CSVEGLAGDYNEQFF
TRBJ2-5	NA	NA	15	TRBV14	TGTGCCAGCAGCCAAGACATGATCCCTCAAGAGACCCAGTACTTC	CASSQDMIPQETQYF
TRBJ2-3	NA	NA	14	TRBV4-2	TGTGCCAGCAGCCAAGATATCTTAACAGATACGCAGTATTTT	CASSQDILTDTQYF
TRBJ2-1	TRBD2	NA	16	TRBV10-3	TGTGCCATCAGTGAGTCCAGCGGGGAGACCAACAATGAGCAGTTCTTC	CAISESSGETNNEQFF
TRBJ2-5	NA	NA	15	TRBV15	TGTGCCACCAGCAGGCCGGGCCCTAGAGTTGAGACCCAGTACTTC	CATSRPGPRVETQYF
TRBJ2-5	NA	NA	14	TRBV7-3	TGTGCCAGCAGCCCAACAGGGCTCCAAGAGACCCAGTACTTC	CASSPTGLQETQYF
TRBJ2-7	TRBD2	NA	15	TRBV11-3	TGTGCCAGCAGCCCTGGACTAGCGGGGGGGCCCGAGCAGTACTTC	CASSPGLAGGPEQYF
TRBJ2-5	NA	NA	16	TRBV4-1	TGCGCCAGCAGCCAAGCATACCGACAGGCCCAAGAGACCCAGTACTTC	CASSQAYRQAQETQYF
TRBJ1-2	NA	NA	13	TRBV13	TGTGCCAGCACTCAACAGGGTCCTTTTGGCTACACCTTC	CASTQQGPFGYTF
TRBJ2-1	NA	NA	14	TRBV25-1	TGTGCCAGCAGTCTGGCGACCTCCTACAATGAGCAGTTCTTC	CASSLATSYNEQFF
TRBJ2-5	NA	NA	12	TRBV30	TGTGCCTGGAGGCTGGGCGGAGAGACCCAGTACTTC	CAWRLGGETQYF
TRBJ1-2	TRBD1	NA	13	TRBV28	TGTGCCAGCACCGGGACAGCAGGTTGGGGCTACACCTTC	CASTGTAGWGYTF
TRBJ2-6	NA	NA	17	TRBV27	TGTGCCAGCAGCTTCCTCAGCAGAAGCTCTGGGGCCAACGTCCTGACTTTC	CASSFLSRSSGANVLTF
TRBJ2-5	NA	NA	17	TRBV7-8	TGTGCCAGCAGCTTAGATGGGGGCGCAAGATGGATGGAGACCCAGTACTTC	CASSLDGGARWMETQYF
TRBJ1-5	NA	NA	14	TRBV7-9	TGTGCCAGCAGCTTAGACGGACTAAATCAGCCCCAGCATTTT	CASSLDGLNQPQHF
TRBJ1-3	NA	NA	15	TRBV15	TGTGCCACCAGCAGAGACGTGGGGTCGGGAAACACCATATATTTT	CATSRDVGSGNTIYF
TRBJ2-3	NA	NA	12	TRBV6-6	TGTGCCAGCAGTTACTCAGGAGGTACGCAGTATTTT	CASSYSGGTQYF
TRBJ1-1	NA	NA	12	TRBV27	TGTGCCAGCCGGAACGAGTTGCTCAGGGATTTCTTT	CASRNELLRDFF
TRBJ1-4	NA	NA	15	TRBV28	TGTGCCAGCCGTCATTGGACTGCAGCTAATGAAAAACTGTTTTTT	CASRHWTAANEKLFF
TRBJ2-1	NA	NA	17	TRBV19	TGTGCCAGTAGTAGAAAAAGGGGTTTAAGCTCCTACAATGAGCAGTTCTTC	CASSRKRGLSSYNEQFF
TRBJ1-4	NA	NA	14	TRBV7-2	TGTGCCAGCAGCTTAGAACTTCCGGGGGAAAAACTGTTTTTT	CASSLELPGEKLFF
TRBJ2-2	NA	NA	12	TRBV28	TGTGCCAGCAGTTGGGTCACCGGGGAGCTGTTTTTT	CASSWVTGELFF
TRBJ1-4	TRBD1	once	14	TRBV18	TGTGCCAGCTCGCCCGACAGGGCCAATGAAAAACTGTTTTTT	CASSPDRANEKLFF
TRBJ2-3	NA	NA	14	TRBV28	TGTGCCAGCAGTTTCGGGGGGCCCACAGATACGCAGTATTTT	CASSFGGPTDTQYF
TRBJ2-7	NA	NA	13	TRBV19	TGTGCCAGTAGTATTGAGGGGGACTACGAGCAGTACTTC	CASSIEGDYEQYF